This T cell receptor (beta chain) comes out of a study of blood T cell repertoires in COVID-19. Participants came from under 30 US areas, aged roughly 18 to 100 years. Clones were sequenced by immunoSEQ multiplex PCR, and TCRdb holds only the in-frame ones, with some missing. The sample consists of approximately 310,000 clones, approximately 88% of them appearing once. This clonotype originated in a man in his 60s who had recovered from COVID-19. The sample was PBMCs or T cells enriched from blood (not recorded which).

Here the CDR3 reads CASTTRTGWDQPQHF. As DNA, the CDR3 is TGTGCCAGCACCACCCGGACAGGTTGGGATCAGCCCCAGCATTTT. V usage is TRBV2 and J usage is TRBJ1-5, with 7 nucleotides matching TRBD1. After removal of 7 bases from V and 5 bases from J, the junction contained 11 bases not matched to a gene. The CDR3 has 15 amino acids. The germline CDR1 and CDR2 sequences are SNHLY and FYNNEI.